This T cell receptor (beta chain) was obtained from a study of blood T cell repertoires in COVID-19. About the research overall: Sites across the United States, Italy and Spain contributed samples from acute and convalescent COVID-19.

TCRdb's copy holds only in-frame clones and misses some; the assay was immunoSEQ multiplex PCR. Seen here are approximately 250,000 clones, 84% observed once, and the top ten hold 4.2%. V shed 0 bases, J shed 1 base, and the junction held 2 bases outside the gene matches. The CDR3 extends over 16 amino acids. The germline V gene encodes CDR1 MRHNA and CDR2 SNTAGT. The sequenced sample was peripheral blood. The sequence was obtained from a man between 60 and 75 years old with acute or convalescent COVID-19. This rearrangement joins TRBV6-4 to TRBJ2-3, with 9 bases that match TRBD2. CDR3: CASSDSSGRGTDTQYF. The CDR3 region has the DNA TGTGCCAGCAGTGACTCTAGCGGGAGAGGCACAGATACGCAGTATTTT.